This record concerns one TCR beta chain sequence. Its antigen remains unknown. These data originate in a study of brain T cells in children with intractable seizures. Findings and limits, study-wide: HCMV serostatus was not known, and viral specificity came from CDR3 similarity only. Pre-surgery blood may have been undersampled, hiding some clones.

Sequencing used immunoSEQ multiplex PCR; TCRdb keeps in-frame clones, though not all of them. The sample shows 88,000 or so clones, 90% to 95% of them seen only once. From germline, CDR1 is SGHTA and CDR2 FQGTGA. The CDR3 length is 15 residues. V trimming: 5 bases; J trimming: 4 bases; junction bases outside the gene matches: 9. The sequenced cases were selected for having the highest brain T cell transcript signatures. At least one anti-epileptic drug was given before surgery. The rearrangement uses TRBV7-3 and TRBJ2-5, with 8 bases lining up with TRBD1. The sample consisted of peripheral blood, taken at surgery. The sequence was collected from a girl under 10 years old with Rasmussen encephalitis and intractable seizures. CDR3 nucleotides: TGTGCCAGCAGCCGGACCGGACAGGGCGGAGAGACCCAGTACTTC. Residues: CASSRTGQGGETQYF.